Below, 32 T cell receptor beta chains from the same sample are listed, as sequenced in a study of radiotherapy plus CTLA-4 blockade in lung cancer. TCRdb keeps only in-frame clones here, not all; method: immunoSEQ multiplex PCR. The sample holds 35,000 to 45,000 clones, approximately 77% seen once. This specimen consisted of peripheral blood, obtained from a patient treated with radiotherapy plus ipilimumab. The receptors were gathered from a human donor with non-small cell lung cancer who had stable disease on radiotherapy plus ipilimumab.

The chain combines TRBV7-9 with TRBJ2-7; TRBD2 might be the D (5 bases). This CDR3 spans 16 amino acids. Germline CDR1 and CDR2: SEHNR and FQNEAQ (reference sequence). The V end was cut by 3 bases, the J end by 1 base, with 16 bases between. The CDR3: CASSFGGRIQSYEQYF. CDR3 bases: TGTGCCAGCAGCTTTGGAGGTCGGATCCAATCCTACGAGCAGTACTTC.

The J gene is TRBJ1-1, the V gene TRBV5-4; TRBD1 might be the D (5 bases). The V and J ends lost 4 bases and 5 bases respectively, with 18 bases between them. Germline loops: CDR1 SGHNT, CDR2 YYREEE (reference sequence). The CDR3 has 15 amino acids. The CDR3 bases are TGTGCCAGCAGCCAAGGACAACCTAGGGGTACTGAAGCTTTCTTT. It specifies CASSQGQPRGTEAFF.

This chain joins TRBV19 and TRBJ1-2; D is perhaps TRBD1 (6 bases). The CDR3 extends over 15 amino acids. Germline loops: CDR1 LNHDA, CDR2 SQIVND (reference sequence). Trimming cost V 6 bases and J 2 bases, with 16 bases left between them. The CDR3 bases are TGTGCCAGTAGCCCAGTGGGGAGGGGGAACTATGGCTACACCTTC. It codes for CASSPVGRGNYGYTF.

The rearrangement uses TRBV6-6 and TRBJ2-5, with TRBD2 matching 8 bases. Germline V CDR1 and CDR2: MNHNY, SVGAGI (reference sequence). This CDR3 is 15 amino acids long. V shed 10 bases and J 2 bases; nucleotides not matched to a gene: 12. The CDR3: CATATGGAGQETQYF. The CDR3 nucleotides read TGTGCCACAGCGACCGGGGGGGCTGGACAAGAGACCCAGTACTTC.

The chain combines TRBV7-3 with TRBJ2-1; D ambiguous. The CDR3 totals 13 residues. Trimming removed 0 bases from V and 5 bases from J, with 5 bases in between. Germline CDR1 reads SGHTA; CDR2 reads FQGTGA. The DNA for the CDR3 is TGTGCCAGCAGCTTAACGAGTCACAATGAGCAGTTCTTC. Its protein product is CASSLTSHNEQFF.

The V and J genes are TRBV7-8 and TRBJ2-1, with 8 bases identical to TRBD2. CDR1 is SGHVS and CDR2 is FQNEAQ in the germline V gene. This CDR3 comprises 15 residues. Trimming at V came to 3 bases and at J to 7 bases, leaving 8 bases not matched to a gene. CDR3 sequence: CASSFPSGGRNEQFF. As DNA, the CDR3 is TGTGCCAGCAGCTTTCCCAGCGGGGGCCGTAATGAGCAGTTCTTC.

This chain connects TRBV14 to TRBJ2-1; 10 bases align to TRBD1. V lost 0 bases and J lost 8; bases outside the gene matches: 13. The CDR3 contains 18 residues. Germline loops: CDR1 SGHDN, CDR2 FVKESK. CDR3 nucleotide sequence: TGTGCCAGCAGCCAAGATCGCGGCGACAGGGGGCGCATTGATGAGCAGTTCTTC. Amino acids: CASSQDRGDRGRIDEQFF.

The gene calls are TRBV15 and TRBJ2-3; D remains unclear. V was clipped by 1 base and J by 4 bases, with 6 bases between them. The length of the CDR3 is 13 residues. Germline loops: CDR1 LNHNV, CDR2 YYDKDF (reference sequence). CDR3 coding DNA: TGTGCCACCAGCAGAGTGATAGCAGATACGCAGTATTTT. This translates into CATSRVIADTQYF.

This chain links TRBV7-6 with TRBJ1-1, with 11 bases aligning to TRBD1. The V gene end was trimmed by 2 bases and the J gene end by 2 bases; junction bases not matched to a gene: 7. The CDR3 extends over 17 amino acids. Germline CDR1 is SGHVS and CDR2 is FNYEAQ. The CDR3 DNA reads TGTGCCAGCAGCTTAAGGGTGGGGACAGGGGGAAACACTGAAGCTTTCTTT. Amino acids: CASSLRVGTGGNTEAFF.

This clone has only a few counts. The rearrangement uses TRBV11-2 and TRBJ2-1, with D possibly being TRBD1 (6 bases). Trimming took off 3 bases at V and 9 bases at J, with 15 bases between the two ends. Germline V gives CDR1 SGHAT, CDR2 FQNNGV. The CDR3 is 14 residues long. The chain's CDR3 is CASSFGQLAGEQFF. Here the CDR3 DNA reads TGTGCCAGCAGCTTTGGACAGTTGGCAGGTGAGCAGTTCTTC.

In this sample, this clone turned up a few times. The chain carries TRBV29-1 and TRBJ2-5; the D is unclear. Germline loops: CDR1 SQVTM, CDR2 ANQGSEA. V lost 3 bases to trimming and J lost 5 bases, with 13 bases between them. CDR3 length equals 13 residues. The CDR3 DNA reads TGCAGCGTTGATGCTCCGCAAGCGGAGACCCAGTACTTC. Protein product: CSVDAPQAETQYF.

J is TRBJ2-7 and V is TRBV7-2; 7 bases are a match to TRBD1. The ends lost 1 base at V and 0 bases at J; junction bases unmatched: 3. From germline, CDR1 is SGHTA and CDR2 FQGNSA. CDR3 length equals 15 residues. The CDR3 here is CASSLGQGTSYEQYF. The DNA of the CDR3 is TGTGCCAGCAGCTTAGGACAGGGAACCTCCTACGAGCAGTACTTC.

The table lists this clone with a count of one. V and J are TRBV4-1 and TRBJ2-2; D is possibly TRBD1 (6 bases). V was clipped by 1 base and J by 3 bases, with 12 bases between them. There are 16 residues in the CDR3. The V gene's germline CDR1 is MGHRA and CDR2 YSYEKL. CDR3 protein: CASSQGAGVHTGELFF. The DNA for the CDR3 is TGCGCCAGCAGCCAAGGGGCAGGGGTCCACACCGGGGAGCTGTTTTTT.

This clone was counted a few times. V usage is TRBV6-5 and J usage is TRBJ2-7, with 8 bases fitting TRBD1. The trim removed 5 bases at V and 3 bases at J, leaving 6 bases unmatched. CDR3 length equals 14 residues. Germline V gives CDR1 MNHEY, CDR2 SVGAGI. The CDR3 loop is CASSRDRSGYEQYF. Here the CDR3 DNA reads TGTGCCAGCAGTCGGGACAGGTCGGGCTACGAGCAGTACTTC.

V is TRBV7-2 and J is TRBJ2-6; no reliable D call. This CDR3 is built from 15 residues. Germline CDR1 reads SGHTA; CDR2 reads FQGNSA. V was shortened by 4 bases and J by 4 bases, with 11 bases between the two germline ends. The CDR3 sequence is CASSSVQAGANVLTF. Written as DNA, the CDR3 is TGTGCCAGCAGCTCTGTCCAAGCCGGGGCCAACGTCCTGACTTTC.

V gene TRBV11-3 combines with J gene TRBJ1-1; D not certain. This CDR3 region has 13 residues. V dropped 0 bases and J dropped 3 bases, with 5 bases sitting between them. In germline, CDR1 is SGHNT, CDR2 YENEEA. Here the CDR3 reads CASSLDSYTEAFF. The DNA for the CDR3 is TGTGCCAGCAGCTTAGATTCTTACACTGAAGCTTTCTTT.

This clone was seen more than once but under ten times. This chain uses TRBV4-1 with TRBJ2-7; possible D gene TRBD1, 5 bases. The CDR3 length is 15 residues. Germline CDR1 MGHRA, CDR2 YSYEKL. V shed 0 bases and J shed 2 bases, with 11 bases lying between them. For the CDR3, the DNA is TGCGCCAGCAGCCAAGAGATAGGGGCGGCCTACGAGCAGTACTTC. Encoded protein: CASSQEIGAAYEQYF.

J is TRBJ1-3 and V is TRBV7-8; possibly TRBD1 for D (6 bases). Trimming took 1 base from V and 3 from J, leaving 10 bases between them. The CDR3 has 15 amino acids. CDR1 is SGHVS and CDR2 is FQNEAQ in the germline V gene. CDR3 nucleotide sequence: TGTGCCAGCAGCTTAGGACAGGCGATTGGAAACACCATATATTTT. Amino acid sequence: CASSLGQAIGNTIYF.

The chain recombines TRBV2 with TRBJ1-2; 8 nucleotides agree with TRBD1. This CDR3 is built from 14 residues. Germline V gene data show CDR1 as SNHLY and CDR2 as FYNNEI. The J segment lost 4 bases and the V segment lost 6 bases, leaving 7 bases of the junction unmatched. CDR3 nucleotides: TGTGCCAGCAGCTCGACAGGGGAAGGCTATGGCTACACCTTC. It codes for CASSSTGEGYGYTF.

J is TRBJ2-5 and V is TRBV7-9; D is perhaps TRBD2 (6 bases). Germline CDR1 reads SEHNR; CDR2 reads FQNEAQ (reference sequence). V lost 5 bases, J lost 2 bases, and 21 bases lay in between. This CDR3 is 17 amino acids long. The CDR3 reads CASSPPFFLAEQETQYF. In DNA form, the CDR3 reads TGTGCCAGCAGCCCCCCCTTTTTTTTAGCGGAACAAGAGACCCAGTACTTC.

J is TRBJ2-5 and V is TRBV30; tentatively, D is TRBD2 (5 bases). V lost 0 bases and J 5 bases, leaving 16 bases between the germline ends. Germline-derived CDR1 and CDR2 are GTSNPN and SVGIG (reference sequence). This CDR3 contains 15 residues. DNA of the CDR3: TGTGCCTGGAGTGTGGCGGGTGTCGGGTCGGAGACCCAGTACTTC. The encoded protein is CAWSVAGVGSETQYF.

The chain recombines TRBV11-2 with TRBJ1-3; 9 positions agree with TRBD1. Losses at the gene ends were 1 base for V and 4 bases for J; bases not matched to a gene: 14. Germline V gene data show CDR1 as SGHAT and CDR2 as FQNNGV. The CDR3 sequence is 19 residues long. The CDR3 sequence: CASSLGFGVGTGSGNTIYF. CDR3 sequence (DNA): TGTGCCAGCAGCTTAGGATTCGGGGTAGGGACAGGGTCCGGAAACACCATATATTTT.

The J gene is TRBJ1-6, the V gene TRBV2; D is ambiguous. V was cut by 7 bases and J by 8 bases, with 12 bases left in between. The CDR3 length is 13 residues. Germline assignment: CDR1 SNHLY and CDR2 FYNNEI. CDR3 nucleotide sequence: TGTGCCAGCATACTGGAGAGGGATTCACCCCTCCACTTT. Protein sequence: CASILERDSPLHF.

The genes are TRBV5-1 and TRBJ1-6, with D perhaps TRBD1 (6 bases). CDR1 is SGHRS, CDR2 YFSETQ, per germline. With 0 bases removed from V and 5 bases from J, the gap between germline ends came to 12 bases. The CDR3 runs 16 residues. CDR3 DNA: TGCGCCAGCAGCTTGGAAGGGGGGGCGAATAATTCACCCCTCCACTTT. Protein product: CASSLEGGANNSPLHF. Using reference TRBV5-1 and TRBJ1-6 for the parts outside the CDR3, the full variable domain is KAGVTQTPRYLIKTRGQQVTLSCSPISGHRSVSWYQQTPGQGLQFLFEYFSETQRNKGNFPGRFSGRQFSNSRSEMNVSTLELGDSALYLCASSLEGGANNSPLHFGNGTRLTVT.

This clone appeared a single time. V is TRBV14 and J is TRBJ2-1, with 10 bases aligning to TRBD1. Germline trimming cut 4 bases from V and 8 bases from J; bases unmatched to any gene: 8. This CDR3 is 15 amino acids long. Germline V gives CDR1 SGHDN, CDR2 FVKESK. This CDR3 is CASSLGGTGVYEQFF. DNA for the CDR3: TGTGCCAGCAGCCTGGGAGGGACAGGGGTGTATGAGCAGTTCTTC.

The V call is TRBV5-5, the J call TRBJ2-1; the match to TRBD2 covers 9 bases. J lost 10 bases, V lost 1 base, and 9 bases had no gene match. Germline V gene data show CDR1 as SGHKS and CDR2 as YYEKEE (reference sequence). CDR3 length equals 15 residues. Here the CDR3 DNA reads TGTGCCAGCAGCTTGATTGCTAGCGGGGTGGTCGAGCAGTTCTTC. Amino acids: CASSLIASGVVEQFF.

The table lists this clone with a few counts. The chain uses TRBV14 and TRBJ2-3; a possible D gene is TRBD1 (6 bases). Between the trimmed V and J ends, which lost 4 bases and 2 bases, there was a span of 10 bases. The CDR3 runs to 14 residues. Germline loops: CDR1 SGHDN, CDR2 FVKESK. The chain's CDR3 is CASSLTGNTDTQYF. The CDR3 nucleotides read TGTGCCAGCAGCCTGACAGGAAACACAGATACGCAGTATTTT.

The chain has TRBV6-1 and TRBJ1-5, with D maybe TRBD1 (5 bases). The CDR3 length is 15 residues. Germline CDR1 is MNHNS and CDR2 is SASEGT. The V gene lost 3 bases and the J gene lost 6 bases, with 15 bases spanning the gap. Here the CDR3 reads CASSEGPEYGQPQHF. In DNA, the CDR3 is TGTGCCAGCAGTGAGGGGCCGGAGTACGGTCAGCCCCAGCATTTT.

Only one count was recorded for this clone. The chain has TRBV11-3 and TRBJ2-7, with no clear D. The CDR3 loop spans 12 amino acids. Trimming shortened V by 4 bases and J by 4 bases, and 8 bases separated the two germline ends. Looked up from germline, CDR1 is SGHNT and CDR2 is YENEEA. CDR3 amino acids: CASSSLPYEQYF. The CDR3 coding sequence is TGTGCCAGCAGCTCCCTCCCTTACGAGCAGTACTTC.

The V and J genes are TRBV6-1 and TRBJ2-5, with D tentatively TRBD1 (6 bases). In germline, CDR1 is MNHNS, CDR2 SASEGT. The CDR3 is made up of 20 amino acids. Trimming cost V 0 bases and J 2 bases, with 25 bases left between them. The CDR3 DNA follows: TGTGCCAGCAGTGAAGCGAGACCTGTTCTCGGCAGGGGCCCACAAGAGACCCAGTACTTC. This gives the protein CASSEARPVLGRGPQETQYF.

The rearrangement joins TRBV9 to TRBJ2-1; D remains ambiguous. V dropped 7 bases and J dropped 6 bases, with 11 bases sitting between them. Germline V gives CDR1 SGDLS, CDR2 YYNGEE. The CDR3 runs to 12 residues. The CDR3 is CASCESPNEQFF. The CDR3 DNA is TGTGCCAGCTGCGAAAGCCCCAATGAGCAGTTCTTC.

This clone showed up just a few times. This chain connects TRBV7-9 to TRBJ1-1; no clear D. The CDR3 covers 12 residues. The V end lost 5 bases, the J end lost 1 base, and 5 bases lay between the germline ends. The germline V gene has CDR1 SEHNR and CDR2 FQNEAQ (reference sequence). In DNA, the CDR3 is TGTGCCAGCAGCGGGCAGAACACTGAAGCTTTCTTT. It codes for CASSGQNTEAFF.